This T cell receptor (beta chain) appears in the sequencing data of a study of T cells in Graves' hyperthyroidism and ophthalmopathy. V shed 3 bases and J shed 7 bases, with 7 bases lying between them. This CDR3 is built from 12 residues. From RNA transcripts, TCR beta CDR3 regions were amplified. When the TCR CDR3 underwent first-round RT-PCR, the HTBI primer set was used. One entry per CDR3 protein results from TCRdb running MiXCR on the multiplex PCR reads. The sample includes about 270,000 distinct CDR3 sequences, roughly 20% of them seen just once. Specimen: blood. This TCR was sampled from a young man with Graves' ophthalmopathy. The chain joins TRBV12-3 or TRBV12-4 to TRBJ1-3; D unresolved. DNA for the CDR3: TGTGCCAGCAGTTTTTCAGTGAACACCATATATTTT. This codes for CASSFSVNTIYF.